The clone carrying this T cell receptor beta chain was seen a handful of times. Its antigen is not identified. All the people who gave samples were healthy bone marrow donors. This specimen belongs to a study of cytomegalovirus exposure and HLA in healthy donors. Study results and limitations: The likely explanation for a cluster of highly shared sequence variants was sequencing artifact. A prior analysis recorded that most TCR beta V segments were productive about 90% or about 30% of the time.

Vbeta (60) and Jbeta (13) primers were used in the PCR. Method: immunoSEQ multiplex PCR; TCRdb's copy keeps in-frame clones and lacks some. There are about 98,000 clones in the sample; around 75% occur only once, and 9.5% to 13% lies in the top ten. Specimen: PBMCs. This TCR was sampled from a man younger than 35 in good health and CMV-seropositive.

CDR3 sequence: CASSEREGNSPLHF. The DNA for the CDR3 is TGTGCCAGCAGTGAGAGGGAAGGGAATTCACCCCTCCACTTT. The V and J genes are TRBV6-1 and TRBJ1-6; D unresolved. The CDR3 has 14 residues. The germline gives CDR1 MNHNS, CDR2 SASEGT. V shed 3 bases and J shed 7 bases, with 10 bases lying between them.